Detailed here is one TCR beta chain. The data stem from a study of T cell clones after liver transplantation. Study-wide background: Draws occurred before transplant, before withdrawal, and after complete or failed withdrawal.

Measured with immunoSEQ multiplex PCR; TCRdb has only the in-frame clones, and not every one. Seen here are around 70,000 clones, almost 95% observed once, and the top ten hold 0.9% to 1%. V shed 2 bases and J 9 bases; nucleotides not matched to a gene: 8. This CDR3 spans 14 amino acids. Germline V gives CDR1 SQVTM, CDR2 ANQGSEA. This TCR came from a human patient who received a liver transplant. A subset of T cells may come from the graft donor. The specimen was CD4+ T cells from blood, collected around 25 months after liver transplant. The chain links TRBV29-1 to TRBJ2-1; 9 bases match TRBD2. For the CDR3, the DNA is TGCAGCGTTGAACGACTAGCGGCCCCAAGTGAGCAGTTCTTC. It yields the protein CSVERLAAPSEQFF.